These 3 T cell receptor beta chains came from one sample sequenced in a study of blood T cell repertoires in COVID-19. The method was immunoSEQ multiplex PCR; TCRdb's version includes in-frame clones alone and lacks a portion of them. The profile covers fewer than 250,000 clones, with 65% to 90% appearing a single time and 3.8% taken by the ten largest. The material sequenced was PBMCs or T cells enriched from blood (not recorded which). These receptors all come from a woman in her thirties or forties with acute COVID-19.

This clone appeared once. The chain joins TRBV19 to TRBJ2-5; 9 bases agree with TRBD2. This CDR3 is built from 16 residues. The trim removed 0 bases at V and 4 bases at J, leaving 6 bases unmatched. Germline V CDR1 and CDR2: LNHDA, SQIVND (reference sequence). CDR3 bases: TGTGCCAGTAGTATAGATGCGGGACTAGCCAGAGAGACCCAGTACTTC. Translated: CASSIDAGLARETQYF. The whole variable domain, filled in from reference TRBV19 and TRBJ2-5, reads DGGITQSPKYLFRKEGQNVTLSCEQNLNHDAMYWYRQDPGQGLRLIYYSQIVNDFQKGDIAEGYSVSREKKESFPLTVTSAQKNPTAFYLCASSIDAGLARETQYFGPGTRLLVL.

The chain links TRBV27 to TRBJ2-3; 11 nucleotides agree with TRBD2. Germline assignment: CDR1 MNHEY and CDR2 SMNVEV (reference sequence). CDR3 size: 16 residues. J was trimmed by 4 bases and V by 6 bases; bases with no gene match: 9. CDR3 sequence: CASRKLAGGDPDTQYF. Written as DNA, the CDR3 is TGTGCCAGCAGGAAATTAGCGGGAGGGGACCCAGATACGCAGTATTTT.

The chain combines TRBV28 with TRBJ2-7, with 8 bases that match TRBD2. The V gene's germline CDR1 is MDHEN and CDR2 SYDVKM. This CDR3 region has 16 residues. Trimming cost V 5 bases and J 2 bases; bases outside gene matches: 11. The CDR3 bases are TGTGCCAGCAGTCCCGCGGGGAGCGGGAGCCCCTACGAGCAGTACTTC. Translating it yields CASSPAGSGSPYEQYF.